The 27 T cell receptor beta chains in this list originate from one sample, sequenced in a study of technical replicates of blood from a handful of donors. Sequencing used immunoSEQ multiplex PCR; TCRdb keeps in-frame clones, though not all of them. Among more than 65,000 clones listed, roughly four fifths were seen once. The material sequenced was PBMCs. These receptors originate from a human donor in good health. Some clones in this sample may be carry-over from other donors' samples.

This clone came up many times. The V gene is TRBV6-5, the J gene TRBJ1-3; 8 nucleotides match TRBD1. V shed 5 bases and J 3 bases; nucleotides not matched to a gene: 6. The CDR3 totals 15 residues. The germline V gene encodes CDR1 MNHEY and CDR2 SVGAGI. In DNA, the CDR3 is TGTGCCAGCAGTCTGGACAGGGCAAATGGAAACACCATATATTTT. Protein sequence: CASSLDRANGNTIYF.

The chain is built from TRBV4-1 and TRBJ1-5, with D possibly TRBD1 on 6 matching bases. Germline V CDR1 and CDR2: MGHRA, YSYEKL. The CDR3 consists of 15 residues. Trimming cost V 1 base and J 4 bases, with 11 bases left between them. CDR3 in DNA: TGCGCCAGCAGCCAAGGAGAACAGGGTAATCAGCCCCAGCATTTT. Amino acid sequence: CASSQGEQGNQPQHF.

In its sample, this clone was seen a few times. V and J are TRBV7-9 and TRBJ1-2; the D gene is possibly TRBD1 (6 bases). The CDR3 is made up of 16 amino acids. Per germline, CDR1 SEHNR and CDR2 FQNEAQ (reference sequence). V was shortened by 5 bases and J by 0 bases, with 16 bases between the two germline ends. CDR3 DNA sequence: TGTGCCAGCAGCCCCAGGGACACACCAACTAACTATGGCTACACCTTC. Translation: CASSPRDTPTNYGYTF.

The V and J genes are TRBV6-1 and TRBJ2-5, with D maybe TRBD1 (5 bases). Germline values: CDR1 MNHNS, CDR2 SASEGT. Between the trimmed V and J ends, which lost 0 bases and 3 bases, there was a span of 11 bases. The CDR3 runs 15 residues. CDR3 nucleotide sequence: TGTGCCAGCAGTGAAGCAGGGGCAGGGAAAGAGACCCAGTACTTC. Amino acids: CASSEAGAGKETQYF.

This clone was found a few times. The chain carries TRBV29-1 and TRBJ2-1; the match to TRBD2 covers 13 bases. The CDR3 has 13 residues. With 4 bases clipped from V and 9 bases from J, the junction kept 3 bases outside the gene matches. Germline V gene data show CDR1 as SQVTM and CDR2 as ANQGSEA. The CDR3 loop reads CSVGTSGRGEQFF. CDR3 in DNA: TGCAGCGTTGGGACTAGCGGGAGAGGTGAGCAGTTCTTC.

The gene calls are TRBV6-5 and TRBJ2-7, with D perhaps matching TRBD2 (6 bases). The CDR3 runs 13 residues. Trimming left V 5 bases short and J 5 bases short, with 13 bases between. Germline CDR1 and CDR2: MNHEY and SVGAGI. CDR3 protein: CASSLSGRDEQYF. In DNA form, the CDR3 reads TGTGCCAGCAGTCTCAGCGGGCGTGACGAGCAGTACTTC.

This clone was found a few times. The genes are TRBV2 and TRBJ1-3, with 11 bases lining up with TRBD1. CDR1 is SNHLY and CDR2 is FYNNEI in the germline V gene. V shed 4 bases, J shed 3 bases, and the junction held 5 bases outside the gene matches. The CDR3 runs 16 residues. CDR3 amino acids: CASSVAGTGGGNTIYF. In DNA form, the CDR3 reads TGTGCCAGCAGTGTAGCCGGGACAGGGGGTGGAAACACCATATATTTT. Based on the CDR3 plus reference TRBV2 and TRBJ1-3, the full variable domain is EPEVTQTPSHQVTQMGQEVILRCVPISNHLYFYWYRQILGQKVEFLVSFYNNEISEKSEIFDDQFSVERPDGSNFTLKIRSTKLEDSAMYFCASSVAGTGGGNTIYFGEGSWLTVV.

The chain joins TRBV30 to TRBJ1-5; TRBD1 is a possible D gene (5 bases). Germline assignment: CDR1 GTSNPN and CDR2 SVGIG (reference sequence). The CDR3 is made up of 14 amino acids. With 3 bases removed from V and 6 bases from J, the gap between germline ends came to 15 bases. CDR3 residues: CAWRPQARSQPQHF. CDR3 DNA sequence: TGTGCCTGGAGACCACAGGCGAGGAGTCAGCCCCAGCATTTT.

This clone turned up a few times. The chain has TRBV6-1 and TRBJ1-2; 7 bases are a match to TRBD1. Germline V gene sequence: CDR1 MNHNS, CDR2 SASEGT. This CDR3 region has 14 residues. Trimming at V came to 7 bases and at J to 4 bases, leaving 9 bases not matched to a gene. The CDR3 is CASIPTGERYGYTF. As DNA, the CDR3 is TGTGCCAGCATTCCTACAGGGGAGCGCTATGGCTACACCTTC.

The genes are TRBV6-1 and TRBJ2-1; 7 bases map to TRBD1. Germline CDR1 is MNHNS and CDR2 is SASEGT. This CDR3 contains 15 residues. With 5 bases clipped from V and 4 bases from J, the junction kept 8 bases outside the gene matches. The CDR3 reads CASSTDRVDYNEQFF. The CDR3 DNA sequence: TGTGCCAGCAGTACCGACAGGGTTGATTACAATGAGCAGTTCTTC.

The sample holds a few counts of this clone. CDR3 nucleotides: TGTGCCAGCAACCCACCTTGGGGCCAACACTACGAGCAGTACTTC. Amino acids: CASNPPWGQHYEQYF. The V gene is TRBV2, the J gene TRBJ2-7; D may be TRBD1 (5 bases). The ends were cut back, 7 bases at V and 3 bases at J, with 19 bases in the middle. The CDR3 sequence is 15 residues long. Germline CDR1 reads SNHLY; CDR2 reads FYNNEI.

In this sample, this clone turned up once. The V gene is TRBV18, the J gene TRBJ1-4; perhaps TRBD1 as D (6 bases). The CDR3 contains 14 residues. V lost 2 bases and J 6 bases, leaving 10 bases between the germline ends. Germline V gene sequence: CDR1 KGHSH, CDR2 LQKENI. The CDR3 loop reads CASSPYRDDEKLFF. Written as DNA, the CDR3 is TGTGCCAGCTCACCATACAGGGATGATGAAAAACTGTTTTTT.

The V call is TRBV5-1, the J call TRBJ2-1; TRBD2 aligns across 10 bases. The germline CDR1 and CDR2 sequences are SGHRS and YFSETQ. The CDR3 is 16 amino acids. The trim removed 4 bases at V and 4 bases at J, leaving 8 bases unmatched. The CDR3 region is CASSPEGLAAYNEQFF. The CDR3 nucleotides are TGCGCCAGCAGCCCAGAAGGACTAGCGGCTTACAATGAGCAGTTCTTC. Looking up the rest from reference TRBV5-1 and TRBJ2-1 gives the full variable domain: KAGVTQTPRYLIKTRGQQVTLSCSPISGHRSVSWYQQTPGQGLQFLFEYFSETQRNKGNFPGRFSGRQFSNSRSEMNVSTLELGDSALYLCASSPEGLAAYNEQFFGPGTRLTVL.

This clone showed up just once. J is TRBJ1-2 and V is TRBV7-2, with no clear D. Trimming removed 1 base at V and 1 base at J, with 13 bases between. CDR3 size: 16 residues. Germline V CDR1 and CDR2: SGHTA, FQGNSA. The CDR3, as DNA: TGTGCCAGCAGCTTAGATCCGGGAGCTATTAACTATGGCTACACCTTC. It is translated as CASSLDPGAINYGYTF.

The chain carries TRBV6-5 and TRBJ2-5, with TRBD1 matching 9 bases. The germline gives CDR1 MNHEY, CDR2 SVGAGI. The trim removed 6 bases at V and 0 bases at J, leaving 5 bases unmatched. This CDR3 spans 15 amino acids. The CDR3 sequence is CASRHDRGYQETQYF. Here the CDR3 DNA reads TGTGCCAGCAGACACGACAGGGGGTACCAAGAGACCCAGTACTTC.

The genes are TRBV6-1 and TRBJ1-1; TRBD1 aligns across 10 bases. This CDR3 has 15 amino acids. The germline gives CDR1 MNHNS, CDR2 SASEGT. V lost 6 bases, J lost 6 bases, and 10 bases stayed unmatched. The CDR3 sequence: CASRFTGTGVPEAFF. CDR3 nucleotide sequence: TGTGCCAGCAGATTCACCGGGACAGGGGTCCCTGAAGCTTTCTTT.

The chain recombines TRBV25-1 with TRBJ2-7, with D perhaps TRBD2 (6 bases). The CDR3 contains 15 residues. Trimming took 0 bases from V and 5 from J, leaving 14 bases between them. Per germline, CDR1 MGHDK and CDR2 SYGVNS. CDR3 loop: CASSEYTRGLNEQYF. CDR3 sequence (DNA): TGTGCCAGCAGTGAATACACTAGGGGACTGAACGAGCAGTACTTC.

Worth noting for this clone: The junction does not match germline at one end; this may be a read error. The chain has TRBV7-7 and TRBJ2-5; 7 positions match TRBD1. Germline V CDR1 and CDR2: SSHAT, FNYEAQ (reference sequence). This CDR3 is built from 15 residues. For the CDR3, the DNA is TGTGCTAGCAGACGCGGACAGGATCCCCAAGAGACCCAGTACTTC. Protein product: CASRRGQDPQETQYF.

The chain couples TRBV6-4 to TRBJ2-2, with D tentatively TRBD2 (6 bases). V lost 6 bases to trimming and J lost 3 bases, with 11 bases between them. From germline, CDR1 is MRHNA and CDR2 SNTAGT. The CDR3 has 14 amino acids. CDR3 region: CASRRGGDTGELFF. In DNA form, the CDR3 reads TGTGCCAGCAGACGGGGAGGAGACACCGGGGAGCTGTTTTTT.

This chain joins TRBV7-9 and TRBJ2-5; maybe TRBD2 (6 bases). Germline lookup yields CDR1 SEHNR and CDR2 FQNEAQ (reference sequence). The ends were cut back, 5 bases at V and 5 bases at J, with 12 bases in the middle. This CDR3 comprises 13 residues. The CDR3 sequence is CASSVWGDETQYF. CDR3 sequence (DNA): TGTGCCAGCAGCGTCTGGGGGGATGAGACCCAGTACTTC.

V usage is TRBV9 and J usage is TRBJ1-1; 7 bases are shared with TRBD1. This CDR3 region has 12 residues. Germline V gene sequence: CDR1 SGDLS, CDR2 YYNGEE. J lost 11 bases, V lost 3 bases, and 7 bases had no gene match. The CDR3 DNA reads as TGTGCCAGCAGCGAATTAGGGACAGTTGCTTTCTTT. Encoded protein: CASSELGTVAFF.

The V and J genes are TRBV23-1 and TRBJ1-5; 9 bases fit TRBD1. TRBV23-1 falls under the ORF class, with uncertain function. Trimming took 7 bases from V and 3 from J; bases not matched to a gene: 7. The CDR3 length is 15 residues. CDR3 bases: TGCGCCAGCACTCCGACAGGGGGTATCAATCAGCCCCAGCATTTT. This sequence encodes CASTPTGGINQPQHF.

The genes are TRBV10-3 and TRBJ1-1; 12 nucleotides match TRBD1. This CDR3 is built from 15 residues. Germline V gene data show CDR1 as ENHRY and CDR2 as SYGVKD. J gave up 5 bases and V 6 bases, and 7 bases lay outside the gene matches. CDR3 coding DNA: TGTGCCATCAGAGGGGACAGGGGGCGCGGGACTGAAGCTTTCTTT. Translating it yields CAIRGDRGRGTEAFF.

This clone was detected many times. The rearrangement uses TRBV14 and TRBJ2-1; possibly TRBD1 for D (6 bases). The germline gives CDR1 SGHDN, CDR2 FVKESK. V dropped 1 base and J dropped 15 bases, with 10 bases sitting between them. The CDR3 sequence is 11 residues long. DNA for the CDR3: TGTGCCAGCAGCCAAGGGACAGAACCGTTCTTC. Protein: CASSQGTEPFF.

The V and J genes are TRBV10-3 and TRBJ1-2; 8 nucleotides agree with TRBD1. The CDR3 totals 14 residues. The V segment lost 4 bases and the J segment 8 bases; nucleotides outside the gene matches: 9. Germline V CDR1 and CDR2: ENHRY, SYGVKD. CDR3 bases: TGTGCCATCAGTGTAGGGACAGGAGGATTAGGCTACACCTTC. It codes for CAISVGTGGLGYTF.

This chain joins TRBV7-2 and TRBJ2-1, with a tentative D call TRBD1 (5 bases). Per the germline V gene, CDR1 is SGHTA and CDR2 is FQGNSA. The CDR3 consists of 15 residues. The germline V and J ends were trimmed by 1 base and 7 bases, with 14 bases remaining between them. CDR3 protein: CASSLGTDKGNEQFF. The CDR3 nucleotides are TGTGCCAGCAGCTTAGGCACCGATAAGGGGAATGAGCAGTTCTTC.

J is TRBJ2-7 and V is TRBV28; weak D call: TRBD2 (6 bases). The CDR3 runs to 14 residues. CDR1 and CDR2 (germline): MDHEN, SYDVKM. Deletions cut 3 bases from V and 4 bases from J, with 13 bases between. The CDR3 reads CASSFAGPGYEQYF. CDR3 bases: TGTGCCAGCAGTTTTGCGGGGCCGGGTTACGAGCAGTACTTC.